This T cell receptor (beta chain) emerged from a study of blood T cell repertoires in COVID-19. With regard to this clone: The CDR3 end shows no conserved phenylalanine or tryptophan, and so a read error is likely. Because the CDR3's place on the DNA is in doubt, the DNA is left out and the CDR3 is given as listed by TCRdb.

Clones were sequenced by immunoSEQ multiplex PCR, and TCRdb holds only the in-frame ones, with some missing. The data show a few hundred thousand clones, about 85% seen once. Material for sequencing was peripheral blood. This receptor was identified in a woman between 45 and 60 years old with COVID-19, enrolled during active disease.

The CDR3 loop reads CASRPAGTGGGDSY. The V call is TRBV6-5, the J call TRBJ1-1; no DNA check was done on the table's D call, TRBD1. The CDR3 is 14 amino acids in total, end residues counted. Germline values: CDR1 MNHEY, CDR2 SVGAGI.